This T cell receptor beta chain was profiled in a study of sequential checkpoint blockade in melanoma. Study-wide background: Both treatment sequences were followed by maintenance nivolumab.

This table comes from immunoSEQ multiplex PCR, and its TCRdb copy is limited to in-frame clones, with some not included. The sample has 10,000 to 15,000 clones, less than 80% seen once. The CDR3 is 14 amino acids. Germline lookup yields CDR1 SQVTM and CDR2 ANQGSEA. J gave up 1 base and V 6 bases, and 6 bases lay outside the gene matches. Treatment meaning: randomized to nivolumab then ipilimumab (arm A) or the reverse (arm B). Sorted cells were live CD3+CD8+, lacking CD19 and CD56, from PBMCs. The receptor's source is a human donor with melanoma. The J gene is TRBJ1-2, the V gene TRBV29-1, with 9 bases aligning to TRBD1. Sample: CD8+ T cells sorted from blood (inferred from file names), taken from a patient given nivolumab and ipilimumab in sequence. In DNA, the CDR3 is TGCAGCGTCCGACAGGGGGTAAATAACTATGGCTACACCTTC. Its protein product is CSVRQGVNNYGYTF.